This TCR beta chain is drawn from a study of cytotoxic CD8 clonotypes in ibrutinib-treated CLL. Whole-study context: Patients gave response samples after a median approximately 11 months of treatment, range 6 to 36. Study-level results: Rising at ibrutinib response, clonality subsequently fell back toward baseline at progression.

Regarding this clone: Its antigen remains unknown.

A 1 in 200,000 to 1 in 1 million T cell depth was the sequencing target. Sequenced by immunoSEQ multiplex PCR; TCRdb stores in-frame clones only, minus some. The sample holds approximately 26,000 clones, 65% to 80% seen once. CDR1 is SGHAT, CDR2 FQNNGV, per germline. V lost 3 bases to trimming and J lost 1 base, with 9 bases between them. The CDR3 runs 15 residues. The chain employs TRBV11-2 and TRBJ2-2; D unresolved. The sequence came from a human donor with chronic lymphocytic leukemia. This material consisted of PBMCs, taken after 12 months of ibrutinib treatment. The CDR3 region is CASSFTRRNTGELFF. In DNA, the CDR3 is TGTGCCAGCAGCTTTACCAGGCGGAACACCGGGGAGCTGTTTTTT.